This TCR beta chain was profiled in a study of metastatic and nonmetastatic thyroid tumors. Study-level background: The authors compared repertoires across blood and tumor or nodule tissue from malignant and benign thyroid patients. Study-wide results and caveats: In blood and tumor, TCR beta diversity was reportedly significantly higher in malignant thyroid tumors than in benign nodules.

V was clipped by 0 bases and J by 6 bases, with 8 bases between them. Germline lookup yields CDR1 MNHEY and CDR2 SVGAGI. CDR3 length: 13 amino acids. Nobody among the patients had been given any treatment before thyroid surgery. This clone is labeled medium-sized (0.01 to 0.1%). Its matching antigen is unknown. TCRdb re-called clones from the PCR reads using MiXCR. The sample has around 10,000 clones, approximately 24% seen once. The chain uses TRBV6-5 and TRBJ1-1; D is ambiguous. The sequenced sample was tumor tissue. This clonotype was sampled from a female donor with papillary thyroid cancer or a benign thyroid nodule (not recorded which). Some clones in this sample may be carry-over from other donors' samples. The CDR3 loop is CASSYSGWAEAFF. Written as DNA, the CDR3 is TGTGCCAGCAGTTACTCGGGGTGGGCTGAAGCTTTCTTT.